This is a list of T cell receptor beta chains from one sample in a study of control samples from healthy donors and cancer patients. Sequencing used immunoSEQ multiplex PCR; TCRdb keeps in-frame clones, though not all of them. The data hold roughly 100,000 clones, with more than 85% observed a single time. Material: blood. All receptors derive from a man between 25 and 39 years old in good health. Each CDR3 is given with its conserved first and last residue. D genes are given only for firm matches. Where a row states a size, it is once, few, many or the class of an expanded clone; other rows omit it.

D gene,clone size,J gene,V gene,CDR3 DNA,CDR3 protein
.,.,TRBJ1-1,TRBV28,TGTGCCAGCACCAGACAAGTGGGGACTGAAGCTTTCTTT,CASTRQVGTEAFF
.,once,TRBJ1-2,TRBV6-2/TRBV6-3,TGTGCCAGCAGCCCCCCAACGTTGGGCTACACCTTC,CASSPPTLGYTF
.,.,TRBJ2-1,TRBV7-8,TGTGCCAGCAGCCTAGAGCGGGTGTCTTACAATGAGCAGTTCTTC,CASSLERVSYNEQFF
.,.,TRBJ1-6,TRBV19,TGTGCCAGTAGTATACCCGCGACAGGCGTAGCTTCACCCCTCCACTTT,CASSIPATGVASPLHF
TRBD2,.,TRBJ2-1,TRBV28,TGTGCCAGCAGGGGGACTAGCAATGAGCAGTTCTTC,CASRGTSNEQFF
.,.,TRBJ2-3,TRBV6-5,TGTGCCAGCAGTTACTTAGGGACTGGGATCGATACGCAGTATTTT,CASSYLGTGIDTQYF
.,.,TRBJ1-2,TRBV5-5,TGTGCCAGCAGCTTGGAAGTGGGGTCTGGCTATGGCTACACCTTC,CASSLEVGSGYGYTF
.,.,TRBJ2-3,TRBV14,TGTGCCAGCAGTCAGGGCCGAGATACGCAGTATTTT,CASSQGRDTQYF
TRBD1,.,TRBJ1-2,TRBV3-1/TRBV3-2,TGTGCCAGCTGCGACCAACCGGACAGGGGAGGCTACACCTTC,CASCDQPDRGGYTF
.,.,TRBJ2-1,TRBV4-2,TGTGCCAGCAGCCAAGATTGGTGGACTATATACAATGAGCAGTTCTTC,CASSQDWWTIYNEQFF
TRBD1,.,TRBJ1-2,TRBV9,TGTGCCAGCAGCCCAGGGACAGGGTTCTTCTATGGCTACACCTTC,CASSPGTGFFYGYTF
TRBD2,.,TRBJ2-7,TRBV7-2,TGTGCCAGCAGCTTATTTGGGACTAGCGACCAGAGGAGCTCCTACGAGCAGTACTTC,CASSLFGTSDQRSSYEQYF
.,.,TRBJ2-2,TRBV5-1,TGCGCCAGCAGCTTACAGGGGTCCGGGGGCCCCGGGGAGCTGTTTTTT,CASSLQGSGGPGELFF
.,.,TRBJ1-3,TRBV30,TGTGCCTGGAGTGTGGGAGGGGGTGCTGGAAACACCATATATTTT,CAWSVGGGAGNTIYF
TRBD1,.,TRBJ1-2,TRBV19,TGTGCCAGTAGGAAACAGGGGAACTATGGCTACACCTTC,CASRKQGNYGYTF
.,.,TRBJ2-3,TRBV7-9,TGTGCCAGCAGCCGATCCGGTTGGTCTAGCACAATATATTTT,CASSRSGWSSTIYF
TRBD1,.,TRBJ1-3,TRBV29-1,TGCAGCGTTGAAGGGGACAGGGGTGGAAACACCATATATTTT,CSVEGDRGGNTIYF
TRBD1,few,TRBJ1-5,TRBV6-2/TRBV6-3,TGTGCCAGCAGTCACCGGACAGGGGGCAATCAGCCCCAGCATTTT,CASSHRTGGNQPQHF
.,.,TRBJ2-7,TRBV11-3,TGTGCCAGCAGCTTAGGTACAGGGCTCGACGAGCAGTACTTC,CASSLGTGLDEQYF
.,.,TRBJ1-4,TRBV25-1,TGTGCCAGCAGTGATACGGGCGGAGGACGTAGTAATGAAAAACTGTTTTTT,CASSDTGGGRSNEKLFF
.,.,TRBJ2-7,TRBV6-5,TGTGCCAGCAGTTTAGACTCAATGGGGGAGCAGTACTTC,CASSLDSMGEQYF
.,.,TRBJ2-2,TRBV7-9,TGTGCCAGCAGCGCGACGGCGAACACCGGGGAGCTGTTTTTT,CASSATANTGELFF
.,.,TRBJ1-4,TRBV27,TGTGCCAGCAGTCCCCGGGGGCAGAGTGAAAAACTGTTTTTT,CASSPRGQSEKLFF
TRBD1,.,TRBJ2-5,TRBV23-1,TGCGCCAGCAGTCATGGTCCGACAGGGGCGAAAATTTTGGAGACCCAGTACTTC,CASSHGPTGAKILETQYF
.,once,TRBJ1-1,TRBV11-2,TGTGCCAGCAGCTTGGCCACTGAAGCTTTCTTT,CASSLATEAFF
.,.,TRBJ2-1,TRBV28,TGTGCCAGCAGTTTACCCCGGGTCGACAGACTATACAATGAGCAGTTCTTC,CASSLPRVDRLYNEQFF
.,once,TRBJ1-1,TRBV27,TGTGCCAGCAGTTCCCCGGACCAGGGGCCCCTTAGGGTGAACACTGAAGCTTTCTTT,CASSSPDQGPLRVNTEAFF
.,.,TRBJ1-4,TRBV11-2,TGTGCCAGCAGCTCCCCGGGGGAAAAACTGTTTTTT,CASSSPGEKLFF
.,few,TRBJ1-1,TRBV3-1/TRBV3-2,TGTGCCAGCAGCTATACAGGGAGGAACACTGAAGCTTTCTTT,CASSYTGRNTEAFF
.,few,TRBJ1-1,TRBV7-9,TGTGCCAGCGCTAACCGGGACATTGAAGCTTTCTTT,CASANRDIEAFF
.,.,TRBJ2-5,TRBV7-2,TGTGCCAGCAGCTTAGCCGAGACCCAGTACTTC,CASSLAETQYF
TRBD2,once,TRBJ2-7,TRBV19,TGTGCCAGTAGTAGGGGTAGCGGGGAAGTCTTTTACGAGCAGTACTTC,CASSRGSGEVFYEQYF
.,.,TRBJ2-5,TRBV25-1,TGTGCCAGCAGTGGAGGCCTGGGCTTTAGTGGGGAGACCCAGTACTTC,CASSGGLGFSGETQYF
.,.,TRBJ1-6,TRBV2,TGTGCCAGCAGGCAGGGGTCAAACTCCTATAATTCACCCCTCCACTTT,CASRQGSNSYNSPLHF
TRBD1,.,TRBJ2-2,TRBV4-1,TGCGCCAGCAGCCACCTTGGACAGGGGGCAAGTAGGAAGCTGTTTTTT,CASSHLGQGASRKLFF
.,.,TRBJ2-4,TRBV11-3,TGTGCCAGCAGCTTAGGCCCGTCGCAGGGAAAAAACATTCAGTACTTC,CASSLGPSQGKNIQYF
TRBD1,.,TRBJ2-2,TRBV6-1,TGTGCCAGCAGTGTGCGAGGGGGCCCCCCGAACACCGGGGAGCTGTTTTTT,CASSVRGGPPNTGELFF
TRBD2,.,TRBJ2-5,TRBV7-9,TGTGCCAGCAGCCTTTGGCTAGCGGGAAACCAAGAGACCCAGTACTTC,CASSLWLAGNQETQYF
.,.,TRBJ2-7,TRBV4-3,TGCGCCAGCAGCCCGGGTACGGACGGGAACTCCTACGAGCAGTACTTC,CASSPGTDGNSYEQYF
.,.,TRBJ2-3,TRBV15,TGTGCCACCAGCAGTGCGGGACTCACAGATACGCAGTATTTT,CATSSAGLTDTQYF
.,.,TRBJ2-7,TRBV5-4,TGTGCCAGCAGCTTATCTGCCGCCGAGCAGTACTTC,CASSLSAAEQYF